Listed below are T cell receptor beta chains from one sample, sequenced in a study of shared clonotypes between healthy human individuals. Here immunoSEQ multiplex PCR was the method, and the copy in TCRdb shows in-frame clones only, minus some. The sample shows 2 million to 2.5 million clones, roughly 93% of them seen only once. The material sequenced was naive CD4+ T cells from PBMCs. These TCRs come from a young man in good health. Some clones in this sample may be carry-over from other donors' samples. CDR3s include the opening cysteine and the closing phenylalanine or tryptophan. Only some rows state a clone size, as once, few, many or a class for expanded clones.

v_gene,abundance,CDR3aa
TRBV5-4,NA,CASSLAKAGKKGTQYF
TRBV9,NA,CASSPPGDYDNEQFF
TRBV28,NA,CASSFQAGGREQYF
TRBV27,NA,CASRRGVLGEGEQYF
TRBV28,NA,CASSLGGSLQPQHF
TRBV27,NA,CASSPRVGGQGGREQYF
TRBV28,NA,CASSPDRRNTGELFF
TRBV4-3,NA,CASSPGTSGSNEQFF
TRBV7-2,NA,CASSPRGGGRMDEQFF
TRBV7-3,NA,CASSPGPGYEQFF
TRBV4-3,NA,CASSQRLAGGGNEQFF
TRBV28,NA,CASSLWSLRDRDHGYTF
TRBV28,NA,CASSLPSYNEQFF
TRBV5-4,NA,CASSLAGSGYTYEQYF
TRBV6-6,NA,CASSYRGSNQPQHF
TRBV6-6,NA,CASSISRAGELFF
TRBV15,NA,CATSRDRGRQGEFF
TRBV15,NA,CATATGTERHEQYF
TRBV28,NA,CASGSRQGTLHF
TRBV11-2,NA,CASSFLPAGNPTYNEQFF
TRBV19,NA,CASSIPRANREGFYGYTF
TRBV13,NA,CASTHRAGVWTGELFF
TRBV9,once,CASSVGGAGANVLTF
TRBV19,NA,CASADRGSYNEQFF
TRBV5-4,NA,CASSLRVQETQYF
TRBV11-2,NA,CASSFTSGLVGTQYF
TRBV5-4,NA,CASSYPGQGPGNTIYF
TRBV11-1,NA,CASSLRAGEGVNTEAFF
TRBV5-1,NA,CASSFSGQGFWNTGELFF
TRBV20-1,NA,CSARVRYEQFF
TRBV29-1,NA,CSADRGAREQFF
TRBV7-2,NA,CASSQLPVRGSEQYF
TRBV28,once,CASSLSSGGSSNQPQHF
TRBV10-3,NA,CAIRPGQGFGELFF
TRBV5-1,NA,CASSFSGQGSAEAFF
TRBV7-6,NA,CASSPWGDTQYF
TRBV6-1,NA,CASIPGMGRETQYF